These 14 T cell receptor beta chains were all obtained from the same sample, sequenced in a study of human T cells and chemical hapten exposure. TCRdb used MiXCR to reprocess the RACE reads, holding one entry per CDR3 protein. The sample lists hundreds of thousands of distinct CDR3 sequences, around 6% occurring once. Time point defined: patch test 2, 6 weeks after DPC sensitization. Documented treatment: therapeutic diphenylcyclopropenone sensitization with weekly scalp DPC. Sequencing used whole blood, obtained in connection with sensitization to the hapten diphenylcyclopropenone (DPC). The receptors were gathered from a young woman with alopecia areata. Some clones in this sample may be carry-over from other donors' samples.

The chain is built from TRBV6-5 and TRBJ1-2; possible D gene TRBD1, 5 bases. Germline V CDR1 and CDR2: MNHEY, SVGAGI. V lost 5 bases, J lost 2 bases, and 12 bases lay in between. This CDR3 is 14 amino acids long. Here the CDR3 reads CASSRGDLNYGYTF. Here the CDR3 DNA reads TGTGCCAGCAGTAGGGGAGACCTAAACTATGGCTACACCTTC.

This chain joins TRBV28 and TRBJ2-2; D uncertain. V lost 5 bases to trimming and J lost 0 bases, with 13 bases between them. The CDR3 consists of 16 residues. Germline CDR1 is MDHEN and CDR2 is SYDVKM. The CDR3 sequence: CASSPLSLPNTGELFF. As DNA, the CDR3 is TGTGCCAGCAGTCCCCTGAGTCTTCCGAACACCGGGGAGCTGTTTTTT.

The rearrangement joins TRBV20-1 to TRBJ2-5, with D maybe TRBD2 (7 bases). Germline lookup yields CDR1 DFQATT and CDR2 SNEGSKA (reference sequence). This CDR3 has 15 residues. The V gene lost 0 bases and the J gene lost 5 bases, with 16 bases spanning the gap. CDR3 loop: CSARDPRGGGETQYF. Written as DNA, the CDR3 is TGCAGTGCTAGAGATCCCAGGGGCGGGGGCGAGACCCAGTACTTC.

J is TRBJ2-3 and V is TRBV4-2; 8 bases line up with TRBD2. J was trimmed by 1 base and V by 7 bases; bases with no gene match: 7. CDR1 is LGHNA, CDR2 YNFKEQ, per germline. This CDR3 has 15 amino acids. The CDR3 spells CASTFGRGGTDTQYF. The CDR3 coding sequence is TGTGCCAGCACCTTCGGGCGGGGGGGCACAGATACGCAGTATTTT.

This clonotype was detected ten times or more. The V call is TRBV7-2, the J call TRBJ1-1; D call uncertain. The germline CDR1 and CDR2 sequences are SGHTA and FQGNSA. V was pared by 5 bases and J by 0 bases, with 7 bases between. The CDR3 totals 13 residues. The CDR3 DNA reads as TGTGCCAGCAGCCGACAATTGAACACTGAAGCTTTCTTT. Encoded protein: CASSRQLNTEAFF.

A few counts support this clonotype. The chain links TRBV6-5 to TRBJ2-1; 8 nucleotides match TRBD1. This CDR3 comprises 14 residues. With V trimmed by 5 bases and J by 6 bases, 6 bases remained unmatched. Per the germline V gene, CDR1 is MNHEY and CDR2 is SVGAGI. This CDR3 is CASSRPGQVNEQFF. CDR3 DNA: TGTGCCAGCAGTCGCCCGGGACAGGTCAATGAGCAGTTCTTC.

This chain joins TRBV7-2 and TRBJ2-2, with 8 bases lining up with TRBD2. CDR3 size: 15 residues. Germline assignment: CDR1 SGHTA and CDR2 FQGNSA. V gave up 6 bases and J gave up 6 bases; unmatched junction bases: 9. In DNA, the CDR3 is TGTGCCAGCAGAGCGGGGGTGCCATTGGCCGGGGAGCTGTTTTTT. Its protein product is CASRAGVPLAGELFF.

The chain is built from TRBV10-3 and TRBJ2-3, with D perhaps TRBD2 (6 bases). V was pared by 11 bases and J by 2 bases, with 17 bases between. Per the germline V gene, CDR1 is ENHRY and CDR2 is SYGVKD. The CDR3 runs to 14 residues. DNA for the CDR3: TGTGCCTCCGGGGAGGATAAAGCCACAGATACGCAGTATTTT. Translated: CASGEDKATDTQYF.

This chain connects TRBV4-3 to TRBJ2-2; D tentatively reads TRBD1 or TRBD2 (5 bases each). CDR3 length: 17 amino acids. The germline V gene encodes CDR1 LGHNA and CDR2 YSLEER. V lost 0 bases, J lost 5 bases, and 16 bases lay in between. As DNA, the CDR3 is TGCGCCAGCAGCCAAGAAGGGCGAGGGGACGTGACCGGGGAGCTGTTTTTT. Translating gives CASSQEGRGDVTGELFF.

The chain has TRBV29-1 and TRBJ2-7, with D maybe TRBD1 (6 bases). V lost 4 bases and J lost 3, with 7 bases in between. There are 11 residues in the CDR3. Germline CDR1 is SQVTM and CDR2 is ANQGSEA. CDR3 protein: CSVGQDYEQYF. The CDR3 bases are TGCAGCGTTGGACAGGACTACGAGCAGTACTTC.

This chain connects TRBV6-5 to TRBJ2-1; TRBD2 aligns across 13 bases. Germline CDR1 reads MNHEY; CDR2 reads SVGAGI. The CDR3 has 17 residues. V gave up 5 bases and J gave up 9 bases; unmatched junction bases: 13. The chain's CDR3 is CASSNGGTSGVYGEQFF. The CDR3 DNA reads TGTGCCAGCAGTAACGGGGGGACTAGCGGGGTTTATGGTGAGCAGTTCTTC.

This clonotype occurred a few times. The V call is TRBV12-3 or TRBV12-4, the J call TRBJ1-6, with D possibly matching TRBD1 (5 bases). Trimming pared 7 bases from V and 0 bases from J, leaving 10 bases between. The CDR3 is made up of 15 amino acids. The CDR3 region is CASTGGSSYNSPLHF. As DNA, the CDR3 is TGTGCCAGCACTGGGGGGAGCTCCTATAATTCACCCCTCCACTTT.

This clonotype occurred many times. This chain links TRBV6-5 with TRBJ1-4; no firm D call. V was pared by 0 bases and J by 7 bases, with 18 bases between. CDR1 is MNHEY and CDR2 is SVGAGI in the germline V gene. CDR3 length: 17 amino acids. CDR3 nucleotides: TGTGCCAGCAGTTACTCGTTTAGAGATCCGGGCGTTGAAAAACTGTTTTTT. Translated: CASSYSFRDPGVEKLFF.

This clonotype was detected many times. The rearrangement uses TRBV27 and TRBJ1-1, with unresolved D. CDR3 length: 11 amino acids. Per the germline V gene, CDR1 is MNHEY and CDR2 is SMNVEV (reference sequence). Trimming left V 6 bases short and J 7 bases short, with 9 bases between. CDR3 loop: CASRFLGEAFF. The CDR3 DNA sequence: TGTGCCAGCAGGTTTCTAGGTGAAGCTTTCTTT.